This T cell receptor (beta chain) derives from a study of blood T cell repertoires in COVID-19. Germline V gives CDR1 SQVTM, CDR2 ANQGSEA. CDR3 length: 13 residues. Trimming took 8 bases from V and 2 from J, leaving 15 bases between them. Sequencing used immunoSEQ multiplex PCR; TCRdb keeps in-frame clones, though not all of them. Of approximately 170,000 clones listed, 84% are singletons. The chain carries TRBV29-1 and TRBJ1-1, with D tentatively TRBD1 (6 bases). The receptor comes from a man aged 45 to 65 who had recovered from COVID-19. The sample was PBMCs or T cells enriched from blood (not recorded which). The CDR3 nucleotides are TGCAGCTACCGCGGGGGGCTAAACACTGAAGCTTTCTTT. This encodes CSYRGGLNTEAFF.